Listed below are T cell receptor beta chains from one sample, sequenced in a study of T cell responses to AZD1222 COVID-19 vaccine. The data were produced by immunoSEQ multiplex PCR, yet TCRdb's version contains in-frame clones alone and is incomplete. Of some 150,000 clones in the sample, 88% were seen once. Source: peripheral blood, taken 28 days after the second AZD1222 dose. The receptors derive from an adult who received the AZD1222 COVID-19 vaccine. CDR3s include the opening cysteine and the closing phenylalanine or tryptophan. A D gene is named only where the DNA matches it firmly. Size tells how often a clone was seen (once, few, many) or the class of an expanded clone, and some rows leave it out.

>TRBJ2-7|-|TRBV20-1|-
CSASGVRFPEQYF
TGCAGTGCTAGTGGTGTCAGATTCCCGGAGCAGTACTTC
>TRBJ2-7|-|TRBV5-1|-
CASSPEGTTAYEQYF
TGCGCCAGCAGCCCCGAGGGGACAACAGCCTACGAGCAGTACTTC
>TRBJ1-1|-|TRBV18|-
CASSPAIRDTEAFF
TGTGCCAGCTCCCCCGCGATCCGGGACACTGAAGCTTTCTTT
>TRBJ1-2|-|TRBV24-1|-
CATSDSLTYSGYTF
TGTGCCACCAGTGACTCCCTGACCTACTCGGGCTACACCTTC
>TRBJ1-1|-|TRBV5-1|-
CASSLPGGTERRTAEAFF
TGCGCCAGCAGCCTCCCAGGCGGGACGGAGAGGAGGACAGCTGAAGCTTTCTTT
>TRBJ2-3|-|TRBV29-1|-
CSVKGTRADYYNTQYF
TGCAGCGTTAAGGGGACCCGGGCAGATTACTACAATACGCAGTATTTT
>TRBJ2-2|-|TRBV5-1|-
CASSVGQSLNTGELFF
TGCGCCAGCAGCGTAGGACAGTCTTTGAACACCGGGGAGCTGTTTTTT
>TRBJ2-3|once|TRBV11-3|-
CASSPSRGRTDTQYF
TGTGCCAGCAGCCCCAGCCGCGGACGCACAGATACGCAGTATTTT
>TRBJ2-1|once|TRBV9|-
CASSVASVNEQFF
TGTGCCAGCAGCGTAGCTAGCGTCAATGAGCAGTTCTTC
>TRBJ1-1|-|TRBV9|-
CASSVGWTDSMNTEAFF
TGTGCCAGCAGCGTAGGTTGGACAGACTCCATGAACACTGAAGCTTTCTTT
>TRBJ1-4|few|TRBV5-1|TRBD1
CASGGTGGIGEKLFF
TGCGCCAGCGGTGGGACAGGGGGAATCGGTGAAAAACTGTTTTTT
>TRBJ1-2|-|TRBV2|TRBD1
CASDQDRVGYYGYTF
TGTGCCAGTGACCAGGACAGGGTCGGCTACTATGGCTACACCTTC
>TRBJ2-2|-|TRBV19|TRBD1
CASSRTGVAGELFF
TGTGCCAGTAGTCGGACAGGGGTGGCCGGGGAGCTGTTTTTT
>TRBJ1-1|-|TRBV28|TRBD1
CASSPLGQTGKTEAFF
TGTGCCAGCAGCCCCCTGGGACAGACAGGAAAAACTGAAGCTTTCTTT
>TRBJ1-4|-|TRBV4-1|-
CASSHGRGRQEEKLFF
TGCGCCAGCAGCCATGGCAGGGGCAGGCAAGAGGAAAAACTGTTTTTT
>TRBJ2-3|-|TRBV5-4|-
CASSFTNTGLGGNTQYF
TGTGCCAGCAGCTTCACGAATACGGGACTCGGCGGGAATACGCAGTATTTT
>TRBJ2-1|-|TRBV24-1|TRBD2
CATSEPTSGHNEQFF
TGTGCCACCAGTGAGCCCACTAGCGGCCACAATGAGCAGTTCTTC
>TRBJ2-4|-|TRBV28|-
CASSGAGGALAKNIQYF
TGTGCCAGCAGTGGTGCCGGAGGAGCCCTAGCCAAAAACATTCAGTACTTC
>TRBJ1-5|-|TRBV3-1/TRBV3-2|TRBD1
CASSFKGTGDIQHF
TGTGCCAGCAGCTTCAAGGGGACAGGGGACATCCAGCATTTT
>TRBJ1-2|-|TRBV7-9|-
CASSPPKGGAYGYTF
TGTGCCAGCAGCCCACCGAAAGGGGGTGCCTATGGCTACACCTTC
>TRBJ1-5|once|TRBV18|-
CASSPLDSYQPQHF
TGTGCCAGCTCACCTTTGGACAGTTATCAGCCCCAGCATTTT
>TRBJ2-7|-|TRBV4-1|TRBD1
CASSNQGQGAYEQYF
TGCGCCAGCAGCAACCAAGGACAGGGTGCCTACGAGCAGTACTTC
>TRBJ2-7|-|TRBV20-1|-
CSASFRDYEQYF
TGCAGTGCTAGTTTCAGGGACTACGAGCAGTACTTC
>TRBJ1-2|-|TRBV9|TRBD1
CASSVGTGANYGYTF
TGTGCCAGCAGCGTAGGGACAGGCGCTAACTATGGCTACACCTTC
>TRBJ1-1|-|TRBV3-1/TRBV3-2|-
CASSRSENTEAFF
TGTGCCAGCAGCCGGTCAGAGAACACTGAAGCTTTCTTT
>TRBJ1-5|-|TRBV5-1|TRBD1
CASSLGQGDKEGQPQHF
TGCGCCAGCAGCTTGGGCCAGGGGGATAAGGAGGGACAGCCCCAGCATTTT
>TRBJ2-7|-|TRBV19|-
CASSPLGGVGEQYF
TGTGCCAGTAGTCCCCTCGGTGGAGTGGGGGAGCAGTACTTC
>TRBJ2-5|-|TRBV9|-
CASSVEGWRPGQTQYF
TGTGCCAGCAGCGTAGAGGGTTGGCGCCCGGGGCAGACCCAGTACTTC
>TRBJ1-1|-|TRBV6-5|-
CAGAQVESTEAFF
TGTGCCGGCGCGCAGGTTGAAAGCACTGAAGCTTTCTTT
>TRBJ2-7|medium-sized|TRBV3-1/TRBV3-2|-
CASSPTGYEQYF
TGTGCCAGCAGCCCTACAGGGTACGAGCAGTACTTC
>TRBJ1-4|-|TRBV6-6|-
CASSSDRGLFF
TGTGCCAGCAGTTCTGACCGTGGACTGTTTTTT
>TRBJ1-1|-|TRBV28|-
CASSPGIGSNTEAFF
TGTGCCAGCAGCCCCGGTATCGGGAGCAACACTGAAGCTTTCTTT
>TRBJ1-3|-|TRBV29-1|-
CSVEAGGNTIYF
TGCAGCGTTGAAGCCGGGGGAAACACCATATATTTT
>TRBJ2-7|-|TRBV12-3/TRBV12-4|TRBD1
CASSLGQFFEQYF
TGTGCCAGCAGTTTGGGACAGTTCTTCGAGCAGTACTTC
>TRBJ1-5|-|TRBV2|-
CASSEIGSQPQHF
TGTGCCAGCAGTGAAATTGGTTCTCAGCCCCAGCATTTT
>TRBJ1-5|-|TRBV16|-
CASSQSRQGSQHF
TGTGCCAGCAGCCAATCAAGGCAGGGGAGCCAGCATTTT
>TRBJ2-7|-|TRBV18|-
CASSPGVGSGEQYF
TGTGCCAGCTCCCCCGGTGTCGGCAGTGGCGAGCAGTACTTC
>TRBJ2-3|-|TRBV5-1|-
CASSFLPTNPDTQYF
TGCGCCAGCAGCTTTTTGCCCACCAACCCAGATACGCAGTATTTT
>TRBJ2-2|-|TRBV5-4|-
CASSQRTPFFTGELFF
TGTGCCAGCAGCCAAAGAACCCCCTTTTTCACCGGGGAGCTGTTTTTT
>TRBJ1-3|-|TRBV20-1|TRBD1
CSASKLGTGSSGNTIYF
TGCAGTGCTAGTAAGCTCGGGACAGGATCCTCTGGAAACACCATATATTTT